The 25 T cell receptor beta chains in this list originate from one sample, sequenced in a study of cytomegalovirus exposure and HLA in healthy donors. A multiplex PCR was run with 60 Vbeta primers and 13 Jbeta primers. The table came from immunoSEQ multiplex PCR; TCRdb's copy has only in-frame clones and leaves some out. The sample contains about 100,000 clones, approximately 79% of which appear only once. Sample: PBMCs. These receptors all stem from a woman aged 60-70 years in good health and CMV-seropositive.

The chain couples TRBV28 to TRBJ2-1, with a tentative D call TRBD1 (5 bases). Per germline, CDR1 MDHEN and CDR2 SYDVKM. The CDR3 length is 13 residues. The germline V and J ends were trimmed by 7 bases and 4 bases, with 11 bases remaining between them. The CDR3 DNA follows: TGTGCCAGCACCTACGGACAATACAATGAGCAGTTCTTC. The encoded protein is CASTYGQYNEQFF.

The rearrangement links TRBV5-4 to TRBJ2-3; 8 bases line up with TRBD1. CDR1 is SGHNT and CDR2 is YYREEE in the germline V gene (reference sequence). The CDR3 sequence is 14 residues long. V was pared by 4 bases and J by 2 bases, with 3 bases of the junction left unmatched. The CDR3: CASSRDRHTDTQYF. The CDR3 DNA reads TGTGCCAGCAGCCGGGACAGGCACACAGATACGCAGTATTTT.

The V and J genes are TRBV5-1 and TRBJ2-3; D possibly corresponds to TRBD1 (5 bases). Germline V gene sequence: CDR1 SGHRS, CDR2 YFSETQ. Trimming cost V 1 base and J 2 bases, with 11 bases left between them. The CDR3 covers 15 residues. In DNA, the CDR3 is TGCGCCAGCAGCTTGATTACAGGCTTCACAGATACGCAGTATTTT. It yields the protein CASSLITGFTDTQYF. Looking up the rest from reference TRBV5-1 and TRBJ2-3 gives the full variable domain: KAGVTQTPRYLIKTRGQQVTLSCSPISGHRSVSWYQQTPGQGLQFLFEYFSETQRNKGNFPGRFSGRQFSNSRSEMNVSTLELGDSALYLCASSLITGFTDTQYFGPGTRLTVL.

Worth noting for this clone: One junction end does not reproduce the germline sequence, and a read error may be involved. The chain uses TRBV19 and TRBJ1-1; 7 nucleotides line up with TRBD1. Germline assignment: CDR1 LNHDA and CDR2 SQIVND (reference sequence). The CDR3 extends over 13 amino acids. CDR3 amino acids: CASSSDRDTEAFF. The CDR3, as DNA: TGTGCCAGTAGCTCCGACAGGGACACGGAAGCTTTCTTT.

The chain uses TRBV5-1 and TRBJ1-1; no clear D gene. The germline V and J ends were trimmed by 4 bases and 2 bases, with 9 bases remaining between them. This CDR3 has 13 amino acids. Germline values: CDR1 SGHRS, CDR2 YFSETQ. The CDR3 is CASSVNFNTEAFF. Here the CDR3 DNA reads TGCGCCAGCAGCGTGAACTTTAACACTGAAGCTTTCTTT.

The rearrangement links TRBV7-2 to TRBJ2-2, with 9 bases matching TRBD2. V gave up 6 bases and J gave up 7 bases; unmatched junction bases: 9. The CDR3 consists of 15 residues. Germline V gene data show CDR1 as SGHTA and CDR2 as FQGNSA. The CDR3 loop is CASRISGSTVGELFF. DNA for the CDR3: TGTGCCAGCAGAATTAGCGGGAGCACCGTCGGGGAGCTGTTTTTT.

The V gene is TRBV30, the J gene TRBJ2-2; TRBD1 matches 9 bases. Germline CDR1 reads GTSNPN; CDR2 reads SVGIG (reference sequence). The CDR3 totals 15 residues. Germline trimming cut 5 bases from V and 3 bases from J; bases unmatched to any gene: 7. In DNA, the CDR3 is TGTGCCTGGGGCCCGGGACAGGGCGACACCGGGGAGCTGTTTTTT. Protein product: CAWGPGQGDTGELFF. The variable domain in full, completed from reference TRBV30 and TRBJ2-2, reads SQTIHQWPATLVQPVGSPLSLECTVEGTSNPNLYWYRQAAGRGLQLLFYSVGIGQISSEVPQNLSASRPQDRQFILSSKKLLLSDSGFYLCAWGPGQGDTGELFFGEGSRLTVL.

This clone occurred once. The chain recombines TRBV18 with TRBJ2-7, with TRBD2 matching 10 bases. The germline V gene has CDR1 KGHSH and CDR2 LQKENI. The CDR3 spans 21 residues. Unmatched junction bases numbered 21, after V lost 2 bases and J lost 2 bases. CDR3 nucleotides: TGTGCCAGCTCACCAGTCCCGGTGGAGCGGGAGGGCCGGTACCCAACCTACGAGCAGTACTTC. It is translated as CASSPVPVEREGRYPTYEQYF.

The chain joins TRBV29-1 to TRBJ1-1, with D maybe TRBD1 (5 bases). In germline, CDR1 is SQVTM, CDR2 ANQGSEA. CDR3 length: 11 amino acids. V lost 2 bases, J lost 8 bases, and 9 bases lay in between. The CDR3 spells CSVEWGNEAFF. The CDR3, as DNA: TGCAGCGTTGAATGGGGCAACGAAGCTTTCTTT.

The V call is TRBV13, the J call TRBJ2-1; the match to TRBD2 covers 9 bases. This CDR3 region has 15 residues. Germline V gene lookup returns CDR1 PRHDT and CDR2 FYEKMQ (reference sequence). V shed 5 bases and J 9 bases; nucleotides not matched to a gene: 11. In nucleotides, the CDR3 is TGTGCCAGCAGCGCTTCGTTAGCGGGAGTATTTGAGCAGTTCTTC. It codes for CASSASLAGVFEQFF. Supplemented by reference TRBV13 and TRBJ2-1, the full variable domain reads AAGVIQSPRHLIKEKRETATLKCYPIPRHDTVYWYQQGPGQDPQFLISFYEKMQSDKGSIPDRFSAQQFSDYHSELNMSSLELGDSALYFCASSASLAGVFEQFFGPGTRLTVL.

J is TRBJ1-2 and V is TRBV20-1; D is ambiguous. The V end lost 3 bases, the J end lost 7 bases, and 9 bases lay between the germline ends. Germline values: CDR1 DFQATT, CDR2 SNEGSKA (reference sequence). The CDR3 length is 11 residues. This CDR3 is CSARAEGGYTF. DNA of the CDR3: TGCAGTGCTAGGGCAGAGGGTGGCTACACCTTC.

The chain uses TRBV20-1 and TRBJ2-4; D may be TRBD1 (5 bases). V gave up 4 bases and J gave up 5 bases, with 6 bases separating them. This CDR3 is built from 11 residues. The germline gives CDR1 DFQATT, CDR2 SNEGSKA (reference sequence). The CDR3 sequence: CSAIRENIQYF. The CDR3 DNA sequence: TGCAGTGCTATCAGGGAAAACATTCAGTACTTC.

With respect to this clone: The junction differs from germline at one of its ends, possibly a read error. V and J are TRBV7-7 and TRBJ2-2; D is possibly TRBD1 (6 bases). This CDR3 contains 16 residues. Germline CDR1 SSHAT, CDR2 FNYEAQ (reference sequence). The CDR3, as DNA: TGTGCTAGCAGCTTAGGTCGGGGACACCTCCCCGGGGAGCTGTTTTTT. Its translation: CASSLGRGHLPGELFF.

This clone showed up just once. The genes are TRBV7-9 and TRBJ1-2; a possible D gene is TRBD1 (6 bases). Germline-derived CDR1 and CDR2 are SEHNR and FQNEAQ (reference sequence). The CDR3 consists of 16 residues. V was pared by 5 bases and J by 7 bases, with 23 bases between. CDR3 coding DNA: TGTGCCAGCAGCCCAGCAGAGTCAGGGGCTTTAAGTGGCTACACCTTC. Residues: CASSPAESGALSGYTF.

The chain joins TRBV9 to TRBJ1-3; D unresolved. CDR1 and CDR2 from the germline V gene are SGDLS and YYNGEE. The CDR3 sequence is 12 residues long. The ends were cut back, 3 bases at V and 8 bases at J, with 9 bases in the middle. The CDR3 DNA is TGTGCCAGCAGCGCCCTTAGAGACACCATATATTTT. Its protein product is CASSALRDTIYF.

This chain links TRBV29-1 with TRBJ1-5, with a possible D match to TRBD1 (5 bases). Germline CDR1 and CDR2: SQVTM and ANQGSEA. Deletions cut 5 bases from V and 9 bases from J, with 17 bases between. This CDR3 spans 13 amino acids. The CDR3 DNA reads TGCAGCGTTCAGGACGGACATAGGGGGCCCCAGCATTTT. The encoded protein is CSVQDGHRGPQHF. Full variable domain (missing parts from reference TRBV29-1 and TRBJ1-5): SAVISQKPSRDICQRGTSLTIQCQVDSQVTMMFWYRQQPGQSLTLIATANQGSEATYESGFVIDKFPISRPNLTFSTLTVSNMSPEDSSIYLCSVQDGHRGPQHFGDGTRLSIL.

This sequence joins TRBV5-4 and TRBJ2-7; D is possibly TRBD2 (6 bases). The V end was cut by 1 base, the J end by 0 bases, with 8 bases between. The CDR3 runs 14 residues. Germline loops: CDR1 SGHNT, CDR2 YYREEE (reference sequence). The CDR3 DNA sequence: TGTGCCAGCAGCTTGAGGCGGGACTCCTACGAGCAGTACTTC. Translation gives CASSLRRDSYEQYF.

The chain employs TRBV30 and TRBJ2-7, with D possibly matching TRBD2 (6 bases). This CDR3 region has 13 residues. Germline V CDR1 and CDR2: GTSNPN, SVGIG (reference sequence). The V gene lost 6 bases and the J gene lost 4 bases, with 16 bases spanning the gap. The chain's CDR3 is CACVGSPGYEQYF. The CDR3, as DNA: TGTGCCTGCGTCGGGAGTCCGGGTTACGAGCAGTACTTC.

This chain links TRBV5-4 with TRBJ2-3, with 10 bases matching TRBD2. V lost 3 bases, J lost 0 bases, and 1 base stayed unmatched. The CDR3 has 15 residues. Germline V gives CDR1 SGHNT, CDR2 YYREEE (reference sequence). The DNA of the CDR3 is TGTGCCAGCAGCTCGGGACTAGCGAGCACAGATACGCAGTATTTT. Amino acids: CASSSGLASTDTQYF.

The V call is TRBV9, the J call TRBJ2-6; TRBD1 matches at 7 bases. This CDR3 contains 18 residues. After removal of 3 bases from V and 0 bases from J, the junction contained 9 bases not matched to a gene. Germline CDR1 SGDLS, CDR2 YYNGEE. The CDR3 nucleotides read TGTGCCAGCAGCGAGCCACAGGGGACCCACTCTGGGGCCAACGTCCTGACTTTC. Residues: CASSEPQGTHSGANVLTF.

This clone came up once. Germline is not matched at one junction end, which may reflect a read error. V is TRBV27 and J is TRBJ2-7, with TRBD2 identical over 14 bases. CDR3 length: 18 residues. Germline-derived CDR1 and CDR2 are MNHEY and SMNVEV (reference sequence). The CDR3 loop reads CATSPGTSGSDPLYEQYF. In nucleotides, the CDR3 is TGTGCCACCAGTCCCGGGACTAGCGGGAGCGACCCCCTCTACGAGCAGTACTTC.

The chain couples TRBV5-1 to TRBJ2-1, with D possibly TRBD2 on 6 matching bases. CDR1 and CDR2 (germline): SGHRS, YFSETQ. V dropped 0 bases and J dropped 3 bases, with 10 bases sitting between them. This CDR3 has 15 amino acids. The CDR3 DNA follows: TGCGCCAGCAGCTTGGGAGGCGGGAACTACAATGAGCAGTTCTTC. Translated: CASSLGGGNYNEQFF.

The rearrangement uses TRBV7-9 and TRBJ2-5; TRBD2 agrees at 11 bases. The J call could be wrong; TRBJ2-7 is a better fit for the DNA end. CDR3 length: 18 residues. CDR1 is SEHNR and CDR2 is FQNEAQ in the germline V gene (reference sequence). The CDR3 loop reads CASSVSRTGTSGSYEQYF. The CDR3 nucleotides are TGTGCCAGCAGCGTCAGTCGGACCGGGACTAGCGGTTCCTACGAGCAGTACTTC.

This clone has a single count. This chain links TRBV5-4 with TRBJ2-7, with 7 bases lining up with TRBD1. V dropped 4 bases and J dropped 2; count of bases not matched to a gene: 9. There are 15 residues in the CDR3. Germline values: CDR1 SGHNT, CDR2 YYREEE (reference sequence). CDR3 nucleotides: TGTGCCAGCAGCAAGGGACAGCTGCCCACCTACGAGCAGTACTTC. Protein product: CASSKGQLPTYEQYF.

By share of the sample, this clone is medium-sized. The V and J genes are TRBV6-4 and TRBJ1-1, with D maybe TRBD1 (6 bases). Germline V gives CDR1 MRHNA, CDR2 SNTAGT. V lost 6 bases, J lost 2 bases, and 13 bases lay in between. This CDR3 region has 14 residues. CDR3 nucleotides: TGTGCCAGCAGGGTACAGGGCGACAACACTGAAGCTTTCTTT. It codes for CASRVQGDNTEAFF.